Listed below are T cell receptor beta chains from one sample, sequenced in a study of cytomegalovirus exposure and HLA in healthy donors. Some clones are missing from TCRdb's copy, which holds only in-frame ones; the method was immunoSEQ multiplex PCR. In total, the table holds approximately 200,000 clones. Sequenced: PBMCs. Receptors originate from a boy aged 10-17 years in good health and CMV-seronegative. CDR3s include the opening cysteine and the closing phenylalanine or tryptophan. A D gene is named only where the DNA matches it firmly.

J	D	V	DNA	CDR3
TRBJ2-2	.	TRBV9	TGTGCCAGCACCGATCAGGGGGGCCCGAACACCGGGGAGCTGTTTTTT	CASTDQGGPNTGELFF
TRBJ2-5	.	TRBV14	TGTGCCAGCAGCCGGCGGGACGCCGATAGGACCCAGTACTTC	CASSRRDADRTQYF
TRBJ2-1	.	TRBV6-5	TGTGCCAGCAGTTCCAACGCCAGGGTCGCAAATGAGCAGTTCTTC	CASSSNARVANEQFF
TRBJ2-3	.	TRBV7-9	TGTGCCAGCAGCTTAGCGATGCAGGATACGCAGTATTTT	CASSLAMQDTQYF
TRBJ2-7	.	TRBV14	TGTGCCAGCAGCCAAGCGACCGCAGGGTACTACGAGCAGTACTTC	CASSQATAGYYEQYF
TRBJ2-7	TRBD1	TRBV2	TGTGCCAGCAGCCGGGACAGGGCCGTTTACGAGCAGTACTTC	CASSRDRAVYEQYF
TRBJ1-1	TRBD1	TRBV11-2	TGTGCCAGCAGCTCTAAGGACAGGGTGAACACTGAAGCTTTCTTT	CASSSKDRVNTEAFF
TRBJ1-5	.	TRBV25-1	TGTGCCAGCAGTGAATCTCTTAGCAATCAGCCCCAGCATTTT	CASSESLSNQPQHF
TRBJ1-1	.	TRBV28	TGTGCCAGCAGTTTTCTAACTAGTACTCGGGCTGAAGCTTTCTTT	CASSFLTSTRAEAFF
TRBJ2-5	.	TRBV15	TGTGCCACCAGCAGCAGAGAAGACTCCCAGTACTTC	CATSSREDSQYF
TRBJ2-5	TRBD2	TRBV5-6	TGTGCCAGCAGCTTAGGGGTCGTGCGGGGGGGCCAGGAGACCCAGTACTTC	CASSLGVVRGGQETQYF
TRBJ2-1	.	TRBV25-1	TGTGCCAGCAGCCCTGCTAGCTCCTACAATGAGCAGTTCTTC	CASSPASSYNEQFF
TRBJ2-7	TRBD2	TRBV5-4	TGTGCCAGCAGCCAGGGACTAGCGGGGGCCTACGAGCAGTACTTC	CASSQGLAGAYEQYF
TRBJ2-1	TRBD2	TRBV25-1	TGTGCCAGCAGGGCTAGCGGGAGCTCCTACAATGAGCAGTTCTTC	CASRASGSSYNEQFF
TRBJ2-7	TRBD1	TRBV5-4	TGTGCCAGCAGACGTGCAGGGGGCGAGAGCTCCTACGAGCAGTACTTC	CASRRAGGESSYEQYF
TRBJ2-1	TRBD2	TRBV5-6	TGTGCCAGCAGCTTGGGCCTAGCGGGGGCCAATGAGCAGTTCTTC	CASSLGLAGANEQFF
TRBJ2-2	.	TRBV6-5	TGTGCCAGCAGTCAAGGAGGAGTAGGCGGGGAGCTGTTTTTT	CASSQGGVGGELFF
TRBJ1-2	.	TRBV5-4	TGTGCCAGCACTAGGGGGGGAGGAGACTATGGCTACACCTTC	CASTRGGGDYGYTF
TRBJ2-7	TRBD2	TRBV4-3	TGCGCCAGCAGCCAGGTCGGGGGACTCAGCGGGGCCGAGCAGTACTTC	CASSQVGGLSGAEQYF
TRBJ2-1	.	TRBV6-4	TGTGCCAGCAGTGTAGAGTACTCTATTAACAATGAGCAGTTCTTC	CASSVEYSINNEQFF
TRBJ1-6	TRBD1	TRBV2	TGTGCCAGCAGGCCACAGGGGGCGATGAATTCACCCCTCCACTTT	CASRPQGAMNSPLHF
TRBJ2-1	TRBD1	TRBV27	TGTGCCAGCAGTTTCTCCGGGACAGGGGACGCGAGGTACAATGAGCAGTTCTTC	CASSFSGTGDARYNEQFF
TRBJ1-1	.	TRBV6-5	TGTGCCAGCTGGGCCCACGGGAGCACTGAAGCTTTCTTT	CASWAHGSTEAFF
TRBJ2-1	.	TRBV7-2	TGTGCCAGCAGCGAACAACGTTCCTACAATGAGCAGTTCTTC	CASSEQRSYNEQFF
TRBJ2-3	TRBD2	TRBV19	TGTGCCAGTAGTATCTTGCGGGGGGGGGATACGCAGTATTTT	CASSILRGGDTQYF
TRBJ1-6	TRBD1	TRBV30	TGTGCCTGGAGTGTATCGGGACAGAATTCACCCCTCCACTTT	CAWSVSGQNSPLHF
TRBJ2-5	TRBD1	TRBV2	TGTGCCAGCAGCAGGACAGGTCCCAAGGGAGAGACCCAGTACTTC	CASSRTGPKGETQYF
TRBJ2-7	.	TRBV5-5	TGTGCCAGCAGCTTTTACGAGTCTTCCTCCTACGAGCAGTACTTC	CASSFYESSSYEQYF
TRBJ1-5	TRBD1	TRBV27	TGTGCCAGCAGTTGGGGACAGGGTTGGCCCCAGCATTTT	CASSWGQGWPQHF
TRBJ2-3	.	TRBV7-8	TGTGCCAGCAGCTGGACTCTGCCCCGGGATACGCAGTATTTT	CASSWTLPRDTQYF
TRBJ1-1	.	TRBV5-4	TGTGCCAGCAGCTTCAAGTTGGGCCAAAACACTGAAGCTTTCTTT	CASSFKLGQNTEAFF
TRBJ2-5	.	TRBV20-1	TGCAGTGCTCGCCTCGCGGAGACCCAGTACTTC	CSARLAETQYF
TRBJ1-1	.	TRBV30	TGTGCCTGGAACAGTGGGACTGAAGCTTTCTTT	CAWNSGTEAFF
TRBJ1-1	.	TRBV29-1	TGCAGCGGGACAGCGAACACTGAAGCTTTCTTT	CSGTANTEAFF
TRBJ1-1	.	TRBV6-1	TGTGCCAGCAGTATCCATCGGAGGCAAAACACTGAAGCTTTCTTT	CASSIHRRQNTEAFF
TRBJ2-1	.	TRBV6-5	TGTGCCAGCAGCCCCGGACAGTACAATGAGCAGTTCTTC	CASSPGQYNEQFF